The clone carrying this T cell receptor beta chain was counted ten times or more. The germline V gene encodes CDR1 GTSNPN and CDR2 SVGIG (reference sequence). V dropped 2 bases and J dropped 2 bases, with 6 bases sitting between them. The CDR3 is 12 residues long. The data originate from a study of T cells in Graves' hyperthyroidism and ophthalmopathy. Amplified TCR beta CDR3 regions came from RNA transcripts. The HTBI primer set was used in a first-round RT-PCR of the TCR CDR3. TCRdb recomputed calls from the multiplex PCR reads with MiXCR, one row per CDR3 protein. The sample holds 500,000 or so distinct CDR3 sequences, 17% seen once.

This TCR was recovered from a woman aged 18-35 years with Graves' ophthalmopathy. The specimen sequenced was blood. The chain couples TRBV30 to TRBJ1-2; D gene unclear. CDR3 loop: CAWSPANYGYTF. CDR3 bases: TGTGCCTGGAGTCCGGCAAACTATGGCTACACCTTC.